This passage covers 26 T cell receptor beta chains from one sample sequenced in a study of blood T cell repertoires in COVID-19. Libraries were prepared by immunoSEQ multiplex PCR; TCRdb keeps only in-frame clonotypes and omits some of them. The profile shows around 50,000 clones, 90% of them singletons. Material for sequencing was peripheral blood. The receptor source for this set is a man in his sixties or seventies with active COVID-19.

The chain carries TRBV7-9 and TRBJ1-2, with no clear D. The CDR3 covers 15 residues. Deletions cut 1 base from V and 5 bases from J, with 14 bases between. CDR1 is SEHNR and CDR2 is FQNEAQ in the germline V gene (reference sequence). CDR3 in amino acids: CASSLEVRLAYGYTF. Written as DNA, the CDR3 is TGTGCCAGCAGCTTAGAAGTCAGACTTGCTTATGGCTACACCTTC.

The V call is TRBV12-3 or TRBV12-4, the J call TRBJ1-1, with D uncertain. Between the trimmed V and J ends, which lost 3 bases and 2 bases, there was a span of 7 bases. The CDR3 is 13 amino acids. The CDR3 DNA reads TGTGCCAGCAGTTTTCAGATTAACACTGAAGCTTTCTTT. Protein sequence: CASSFQINTEAFF.

The chain carries TRBV28 and TRBJ1-2; TRBD1 matches at 7 bases. Germline V gene lookup returns CDR1 MDHEN and CDR2 SYDVKM. The length of the CDR3 is 14 residues. With 2 bases clipped from V and 8 bases from J, the junction kept 8 bases outside the gene matches. The CDR3 is CASSLTRQGWGYTF. The DNA of the CDR3 is TGTGCCAGCAGTTTAACCCGACAGGGCTGGGGCTACACCTTC.

The rearrangement links TRBV21-1 to TRBJ2-2; the table calls TRBD2, which could not be checked here. TRBV21-1 is given as a pseudogene. CDR3 size: 11 residues. The CDR3 is CASEGTGELFF. In DNA form, the CDR3 reads TGTGCCAGCGAGGGCACCGGGGAGCTGTTTTTT.

The chain links TRBV19 to TRBJ1-1; TRBD1 agrees at 9 bases. The CDR3 spans 15 residues. Germline V gene lookup returns CDR1 LNHDA and CDR2 SQIVND (reference sequence). V dropped 5 bases and J dropped 1; count of bases not matched to a gene: 5. CDR3 loop: CASSPRDRENTEAFF. CDR3 coding DNA: TGTGCCAGTAGTCCCAGGGACAGGGAGAACACTGAAGCTTTCTTT.

The chain joins TRBV5-1 to TRBJ1-4; TRBD1 agrees at 9 bases. V shed 2 bases, J shed 6 bases, and the junction held 5 bases outside the gene matches. Germline V CDR1 and CDR2: SGHRS, YFSETQ. The CDR3 extends over 15 amino acids. The chain's CDR3 is CASSFGDRDHEKLFF. Here the CDR3 DNA reads TGCGCCAGCAGCTTCGGGGACAGGGACCATGAAAAACTGTTTTTT.

This clone came up a few times. The CDR3 loop reads CASSYSPGGQARGYYGYTF. CDR3 bases: TGTGCCAGCAGTTACTCTCCAGGGGGACAGGCTCGCGGTTACTATGGCTACACCTTC. The chain carries TRBV6-2 or TRBV6-3 and TRBJ1-2; 8 positions match TRBD1. V was clipped by 0 bases and J by 3 bases; unmatched bases: 15. Germline V gene lookup returns CDR1 MNHEY and CDR2 SVGEGT. This CDR3 has 19 amino acids.

The V and J genes are TRBV7-9 and TRBJ1-1; D gene unclear. This CDR3 comprises 14 residues. The ends were cut back, 5 bases at V and 0 bases at J, with 10 bases in the middle. Germline assignment: CDR1 SEHNR and CDR2 FQNEAQ (reference sequence). The CDR3 region is CASSLRSVNTEAFF. Written as DNA, the CDR3 is TGTGCCAGCAGCCTAAGGAGCGTGAACACTGAAGCTTTCTTT.

V usage is TRBV7-8 and J usage is TRBJ2-5, with 9 positions matching TRBD1. V trimming: 1 base; J trimming: 5 bases; junction bases outside the gene matches: 8. The CDR3 loop spans 16 amino acids. Germline CDR1 is SGHVS and CDR2 is FQNEAQ. Written as DNA, the CDR3 is TGTGCCAGCAGCTTAGGTCACAGGGGGCTAGAGGAGACCCAGTACTTC. Translating gives CASSLGHRGLEETQYF.

This clone was counted between two and nine times. The genes are TRBV28 and TRBJ2-4; 8 bases are a match to TRBD1. The germline V gene has CDR1 MDHEN and CDR2 SYDVKM. V was clipped by 6 bases and J by 3 bases; unmatched bases: 7. This CDR3 spans 15 amino acids. The CDR3 region is CASRTGQGGKNIQYF. The CDR3 bases are TGTGCCAGCAGAACAGGACAGGGCGGCAAAAACATTCAGTACTTC.

The chain combines TRBV6-5 with TRBJ2-1, with 7 positions matching TRBD2. There are 14 residues in the CDR3. Germline trimming cut 7 bases from V and 0 bases from J; bases unmatched to any gene: 3. Germline CDR1 reads MNHEY; CDR2 reads SVGAGI. This chain's CDR3 is CASTAGTSYNEQFF. The CDR3 nucleotides are TGTGCCAGCACAGCGGGAACCTCCTACAATGAGCAGTTCTTC.

The chain combines TRBV11-3 with TRBJ2-3, with a tentative D call TRBD2 (7 bases). Germline values: CDR1 SGHNT, CDR2 YENEEA. Trimming took off 6 bases at V and 2 bases at J, with 15 bases between the two ends. The CDR3 runs to 15 residues. Here the CDR3 DNA reads TGTGCCAGCAGTTTTAAGGGGGGGAACACAGATACGCAGTATTTT. Its protein product is CASSFKGGNTDTQYF.

This sequence joins TRBV5-4 and TRBJ1-1, with TRBD1 identical over 9 bases. The CDR3 is made up of 14 amino acids. Unmatched junction bases numbered 3, after V lost 1 base and J lost 5 bases. The V gene's germline CDR1 is SGHNT and CDR2 YYREEE (reference sequence). In DNA form, the CDR3 reads TGTGCCAGCAGCTTGACAGGGGGCAGGACTGAAGCTTTCTTT. Its protein product is CASSLTGGRTEAFF.

The CDR3 coding sequence is TGTGCCACCAACGAAGGGACAGCCAGGTACCAGTACTTC. Translated, it gives CATNEGTARYQYF. The chain couples TRBV28 to TRBJ2-5, with 7 bases matching TRBD1. V gave up 10 bases and J gave up 10 bases; unmatched junction bases: 15. CDR1 and CDR2 from the germline V gene are MDHEN and SYDVKM. CDR3 length: 13 amino acids.

CDR3 bases: TGTGCCAGCAGCTCCCAGGACAGGGGAGGTGGGAATGAGCAGTTCTTC. Its translation is CASSSQDRGGGNEQFF. The chain links TRBV7-9 to TRBJ2-1; 9 bases line up with TRBD1. The V gene's germline CDR1 is SEHNR and CDR2 FQNEAQ (reference sequence). The CDR3 consists of 16 residues. V dropped 4 bases and J dropped 7; count of bases not matched to a gene: 11.

The gene calls are TRBV2 and TRBJ2-1; maybe TRBD2 (6 bases). The CDR3 has 14 amino acids. CDR1 SNHLY and CDR2 FYNNEI come from the germline V gene. The ends were cut back, 8 bases at V and 5 bases at J, with 16 bases in the middle. The CDR3 DNA reads TGTGCCAGCTGCAGCGGGCGACGGCACAATGAGCAGTTCTTC. Its translation: CASCSGRRHNEQFF. The full variable domain, rest sourced from reference TRBV2 and TRBJ2-1, is EPEVTQTPSHQVTQMGQEVILRCVPISNHLYFYWYRQILGQKVEFLVSFYNNEISEKSEIFDDQFSVERPDGSNFTLKIRSTKLEDSAMYFCASCSGRRHNEQFFGPGTRLTVL.

V is TRBV19 and J is TRBJ2-5, with 10 bases that match TRBD2. The CDR3 totals 15 residues. From germline, CDR1 is LNHDA and CDR2 SQIVND (reference sequence). The ends lost 4 bases at V and 5 bases at J; junction bases unmatched: 7. The CDR3 region is CASSRVAGGSETQYF. The CDR3 region has the DNA TGTGCCAGTAGTAGGGTAGCGGGAGGCAGCGAGACCCAGTACTTC.

V and J are TRBV28 and TRBJ2-2; the match to TRBD2 covers 7 bases. V lost 8 bases, J lost 6 bases, and 12 bases stayed unmatched. The CDR3 consists of 15 residues. CDR1 MDHEN and CDR2 SYDVKM come from the germline V gene. CDR3 nucleotides: TGTGCCAGCGGGACTGGCGGGGAGGGGTCCGGGGAGCTGTTTTTT. Its translation: CASGTGGEGSGELFF.

This sequence joins TRBV3-1 (or the pseudogene TRBV3-2) and TRBJ1-6; 7 bases map to TRBD1. Germline V gene sequence: CDR1 LGHDT, CDR2 YNNKEL (reference sequence). J gave up 9 bases and V 1 base, and 6 bases lay outside the gene matches. This CDR3 is built from 15 residues. The CDR3 sequence: CASSQVGGGRSPLHF. In DNA form, the CDR3 reads TGTGCCAGCAGCCAAGTTGGAGGGGGCCGTTCACCCCTCCACTTT.

This clone was observed a few times. The chain is built from TRBV5-1 and TRBJ2-3, with TRBD2 matching over 8 bases. The CDR3 is 13 amino acids. V gave up 4 bases and J gave up 5 bases; unmatched junction bases: 3. The germline V gene encodes CDR1 SGHRS and CDR2 YFSETQ. Here the CDR3 DNA reads TGCGCCAGCAGCGGGCGGGAGGTAGATACGCAGTATTTT. As protein: CASSGREVDTQYF.

This clone showed up just once. This sequence joins TRBV29-1 and TRBJ2-7, with 9 bases aligning to TRBD2. The V segment lost 6 bases and the J segment 4 bases; nucleotides outside the gene matches: 10. The V gene's germline CDR1 is SQVTM and CDR2 ANQGSEA. The CDR3 is 14 amino acids. In nucleotides, the CDR3 is TGCAGCGTCCCCGCCCCAGCGGGGGGATACGAGCAGTACTTC. It specifies CSVPAPAGGYEQYF.

The chain carries TRBV7-7 and TRBJ2-1, with 10 bases lining up with TRBD2. The V and J ends lost 8 bases and 8 bases, in that order; junction bases with no gene match: 18. The CDR3 totals 17 residues. Germline CDR1 and CDR2: SSHAT and FNYEAQ (reference sequence). The DNA for the CDR3 is TGTGCCAGCGGGGTAGGAGCGGGAGGGCCTTTATGGGATGAGCAGTTCTTC. It translates to CASGVGAGGPLWDEQFF. Filled out from reference TRBV7-7 and TRBJ2-1, the complete variable domain reads GAGVSQSPRYKVTKRGQDVTLRCDPISSHATLYWYQQALGQGPEFLTYFNYEAQPDKSGLPSDRFSAERPEGSISTLTIQRTEQRDSAMYRCASGVGAGGPLWDEQFFGPGTRLTVL.

This sequence joins TRBV15 and TRBJ1-2; 9 positions agree with TRBD1. Germline CDR1 and CDR2: LNHNV and YYDKDF (reference sequence). J gave up 0 bases and V 3 bases, and 8 bases lay outside the gene matches. The CDR3 length is 17 residues. The CDR3 DNA reads as TGTGCCACCAGCAGCCAAGACAGGGGGAGAGCTAACTATGGCTACACCTTC. Protein: CATSSQDRGRANYGYTF.

The CDR3 DNA is TGTGCCACCTCAACAGGGGGCAGCTCCTACGAGCAGTACTTC. It is translated as CATSTGGSSYEQYF. This sequence joins TRBV5-6 and TRBJ2-7; TRBD1 matches at 9 bases. The CDR3 has 14 amino acids. The V and J ends lost 9 bases and 0 bases, in that order; junction bases with no gene match: 7. In germline, CDR1 is SGHDT, CDR2 YYEEEE.

The V gene is TRBV28, the J gene TRBJ1-5; the match to TRBD1 covers 8 bases. The junction had 13 bases not matched to a gene; V was cut back by 5 bases and J by 4 bases. CDR3 length equals 17 residues. Germline-derived CDR1 and CDR2 are MDHEN and SYDVKM. The CDR3 protein is CASSRVPGGALNQPQHF. The CDR3 coding sequence is TGTGCCAGCAGTCGGGTCCCAGGGGGCGCGTTGAATCAGCCCCAGCATTTT.

CDR3 amino acids: CASSSQGAGSPLHF. DNA for the CDR3: TGTGCCAGCAGCTCTCAGGGGGCGGGTTCACCCCTCCACTTT. This chain joins TRBV6-5 and TRBJ1-6; TRBD1 matches 8 bases. V shed 6 bases and J 9 bases; nucleotides not matched to a gene: 7. This CDR3 spans 14 amino acids. Per the germline V gene, CDR1 is MNHEY and CDR2 is SVGAGI.